Listed below are T cell receptor beta chains from one sample, sequenced in a study of a mutant IDH1 vaccine in newly diagnosed glioma. No antigen is known for these receptors. TCRdb's table, derived via immunoSEQ multiplex PCR, lists solely in-frame clones and lacks some. The table has 30,000 to 40,000 clones, about 93% seen once. Sequenced here: PBMCs, sampled from a glioma patient whose treatment included an IDH1 peptide vaccine. These receptors were obtained from a woman in her thirties or forties with glioma. The CDR3 runs from the conserved cysteine through the conserved F or W. D genes are given only for firm matches. Expanded clones get a size class; other rows say once, few or many, or leave the size out.

TRBJ2-2,TRBD2,TRBV2,.,CASMAASGTNTGELFF,TGTGCCAGCATGGCGGCTAGCGGGACGAACACCGGGGAGCTGTTTTTT
TRBJ2-5,.,TRBV6-1,.,CASSEGALPRETQYF,TGTGCCAGCAGTGAGGGGGCCCTCCCCCGGGAGACCCAGTACTTC
TRBJ1-1,.,TRBV7-9,few,CASSQPPEFNTEAFF,TGTGCCAGCAGCCAGCCCCCAGAATTTAACACTGAAGCTTTCTTT
TRBJ2-3,TRBD2,TRBV4-3,.,CASSQGTSGLTDTQYF,TGCGCCAGCAGCCAGGGGACTAGCGGCCTCACAGATACGCAGTATTTT
TRBJ2-6,.,TRBV6-5,.,CASSYYRGANVLTF,TGTGCCAGCAGTTATTACAGGGGGGCCAACGTCCTGACTTTC
TRBJ2-7,.,TRBV20-1,.,CSASSALEQYF,TGCAGTGCTAGTTCGGCGTTGGAGCAGTACTTC
TRBJ1-2,.,TRBV9,.,CASSPSTASGYTF,TGTGCCAGCAGCCCATCTACCGCGAGTGGCTACACCTTC
TRBJ1-1,TRBD1,TRBV5-1,.,CASSLLVQGAMNTEAFF,TGCGCCAGCAGCTTGTTGGTACAGGGGGCTATGAACACTGAAGCTTTCTTT
TRBJ1-1,TRBD1,TRBV5-1,.,CASSVQGQYTEAFF,TGCGCCAGCAGCGTCCAGGGACAGTACACTGAAGCTTTCTTT
TRBJ2-7,.,TRBV23-1,.,CASSQPLARPPYEQYF,TGCGCCAGCAGTCAGCCGCTAGCGAGACCTCCCTACGAGCAGTACTTC
TRBJ2-5,.,TRBV7-8,.,CASSPSRQETQYF,TGTGCCAGCAGCCCTTCCCGTCAAGAGACCCAGTACTTC
TRBJ1-3,TRBD1,TRBV7-9,.,CASSSQGSGNTIYF,TGTGCCAGCAGCTCACAGGGGTCTGGAAACACCATATATTTT
TRBJ2-6,.,TRBV5-1,.,CASSLTPSSSGANVLTF,TGCGCCAGCAGCTTGACCCCCAGCAGCTCTGGGGCCAACGTCCTGACTTTC
TRBJ1-2,.,TRBV18,.,CASSPQRGDGYGYTF,TGTGCCAGCTCACCACAACGGGGGGATGGCTATGGCTACACCTTC
TRBJ1-4,.,TRBV4-1,.,CASSQDEAGEKLFF,TGCGCCAGCAGCCAAGATGAAGCAGGTGAAAAACTGTTTTTT
TRBJ1-2,.,TRBV2,.,CATSAGTESLLYGYTF,TGTGCCACCTCGGCGGGGACGGAGAGCCTGCTCTATGGCTACACCTTC
TRBJ2-1,.,TRBV5-1,.,CASSLAQGTYNEQFF,TGCGCCAGCAGCTTGGCGCAGGGGACCTACAATGAGCAGTTCTTC
TRBJ2-3,TRBD2,TRBV7-9,.,CASSLRREGDTQYF,TGTGCCAGCAGCTTAAGGCGGGAGGGAGATACGCAGTATTTT
TRBJ1-1,.,TRBV10-3,.,CAISKLGQKNTEAFF,TGTGCCATCAGTAAATTAGGACAAAAGAACACTGAAGCTTTCTTT
TRBJ2-2,.,TRBV27,.,CASSPAPGELFF,TGTGCCAGCAGTCCAGCGCCCGGGGAGCTGTTTTTT
TRBJ1-1,.,TRBV6-1,.,CASSVAPEAFF,TGTGCCAGCAGTGTGGCACCTGAAGCTTTCTTT
TRBJ2-7,.,TRBV5-1,once,CASSLVSGYEQYF,TGCGCCAGCAGCTTGGTTTCTGGCTACGAGCAGTACTTC
TRBJ1-3,.,TRBV2,.,CASIDVGTAYTGNTIYF,TGTGCCAGCATAGATGTGGGGACTGCATACACTGGAAACACCATATATTTT
TRBJ1-6,.,TRBV2,once,CASRPRADYNSPLHF,TGTGCCAGCCGCCCGAGGGCCGACTATAATTCACCCCTCCACTTT
TRBJ1-4,.,TRBV2,once,CASSSQGITEEKLFF,TGTGCCAGCAGTTCCCAGGGTATAACTGAGGAAAAACTGTTTTTT
TRBJ1-5,.,TRBV6-5,.,CASKAGMGNQPQHF,TGTGCCAGCAAGGCAGGGATGGGCAATCAGCCCCAGCATTTT
TRBJ2-7,TRBD2,TRBV28,.,CASSFPGLAGGEQYF,TGTGCCAGCAGTTTCCCCGGACTAGCGGGAGGAGAGCAGTACTTC
TRBJ2-7,TRBD1,TRBV7-2,.,CASSWGGTGGVYEQYF,TGTGCCAGCAGCTGGGGGGGGACAGGGGGCGTCTACGAGCAGTACTTC
TRBJ2-7,.,TRBV10-1,once,CASGAGSYEQYF,TGCGCCAGCGGAGCCGGGAGCTACGAGCAGTACTTC
TRBJ1-2,.,TRBV2,.,CASLRAPYGYTF,TGTGCCAGTCTCCGGGCCCCCTATGGCTACACCTTC
TRBJ2-3,.,TRBV7-2,.,CASSGPHVGNTQYF,TGTGCCAGCAGCGGCCCCCACGTTGGAAATACGCAGTATTTT
TRBJ2-1,.,TRBV15,.,CATSRVRDEQFF,TGTGCCACCAGCAGAGTGCGAGATGAGCAGTTCTTC
TRBJ1-5,.,TRBV19,.,CASNRFSNQPQHF,TGTGCCAGTAACCGGTTTAGCAATCAGCCCCAGCATTTT
TRBJ1-1,.,TRBV20-1,.,CSASGSTEAFF,TGCAGTGCTAGCGGAAGTACTGAAGCTTTCTTT
TRBJ1-4,.,TRBV6-1,.,CASRDDNEKLFF,TGTGCCAGCCGGGACGACAATGAAAAACTGTTTTTT
TRBJ2-7,TRBD2,TRBV18,.,CASSPERDSYEQYF,TGTGCCAGCTCACCAGAGCGGGATTCCTACGAGCAGTACTTC
TRBJ2-7,.,TRBV30,.,CAWSALRRDLTYEQYF,TGTGCCTGGAGTGCTTTGAGGAGGGACCTCACCTACGAGCAGTACTTC
TRBJ2-7,TRBD1,TRBV28,.,CASSSTGAYEQYF,TGTGCCAGCAGTTCGACAGGGGCCTACGAGCAGTACTTC
TRBJ1-4,TRBD1,TRBV18,.,CASSRTGALSEKLFF,TGTGCCAGCTCACGAACAGGGGCCCTAAGTGAAAAACTGTTTTTT
TRBJ2-7,TRBD1,TRBV7-9,.,CASSPPAGTEYKEQYF,TGTGCCAGCAGCCCTCCAGCCGGGACAGAGTATAAGGAGCAGTACTTC
TRBJ2-2,.,TRBV10-3,.,CAIRRGSRDTGELFF,TGTGCCATCAGAAGGGGATCTCGGGACACCGGGGAGCTGTTTTTT
TRBJ2-5,.,TRBV4-1,.,CASSPRVGETQYF,TGCGCCAGCAGCCCCAGGGTTGGGGAGACCCAGTACTTC
TRBJ1-4,.,TRBV5-4,.,CASSDRGGDVGEKLFF,TGTGCCAGCAGCGACCGGGGGGGGGATGTGGGTGAAAAACTGTTTTTT